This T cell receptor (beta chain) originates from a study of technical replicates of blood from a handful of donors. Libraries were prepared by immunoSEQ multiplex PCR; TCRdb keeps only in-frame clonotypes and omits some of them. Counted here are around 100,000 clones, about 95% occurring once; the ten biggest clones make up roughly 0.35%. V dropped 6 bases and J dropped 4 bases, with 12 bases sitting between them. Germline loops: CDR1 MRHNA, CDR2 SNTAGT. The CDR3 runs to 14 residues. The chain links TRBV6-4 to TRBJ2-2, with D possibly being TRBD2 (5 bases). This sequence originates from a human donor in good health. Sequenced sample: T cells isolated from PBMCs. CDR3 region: CASSLEVVTGELFF. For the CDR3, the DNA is TGTGCCAGCAGCCTGGAGGTAGTCACCGGGGAGCTGTTTTTT.